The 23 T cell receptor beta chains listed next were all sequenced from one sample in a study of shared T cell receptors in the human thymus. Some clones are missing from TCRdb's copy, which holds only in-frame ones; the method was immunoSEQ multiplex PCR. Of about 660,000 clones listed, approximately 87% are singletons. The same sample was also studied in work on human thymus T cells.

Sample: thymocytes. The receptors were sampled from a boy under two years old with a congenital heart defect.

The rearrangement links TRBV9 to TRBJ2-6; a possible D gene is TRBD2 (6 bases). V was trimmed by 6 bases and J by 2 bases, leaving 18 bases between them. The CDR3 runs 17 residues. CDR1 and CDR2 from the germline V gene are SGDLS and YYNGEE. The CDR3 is CASTRPGRNPGANVLTF. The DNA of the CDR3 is TGTGCCAGCACCCGACCAGGGAGGAATCCTGGGGCCAACGTCCTGACTTTC.

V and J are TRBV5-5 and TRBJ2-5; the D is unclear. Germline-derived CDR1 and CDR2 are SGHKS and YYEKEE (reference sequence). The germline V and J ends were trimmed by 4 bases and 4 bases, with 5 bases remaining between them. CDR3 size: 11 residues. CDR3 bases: TGTGCCAGCAGCCGACTAGAGACCCAGTACTTC. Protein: CASSRLETQYF.

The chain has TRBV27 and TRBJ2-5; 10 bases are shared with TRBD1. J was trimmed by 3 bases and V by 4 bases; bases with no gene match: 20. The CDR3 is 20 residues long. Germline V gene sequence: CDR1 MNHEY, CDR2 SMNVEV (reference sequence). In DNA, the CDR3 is TGTGCCAGCAGTTCTTCTGTGCGGGACAGGGGAAGTCCGACTAAAGAGACCCAGTACTTC. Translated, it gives CASSSSVRDRGSPTKETQYF.

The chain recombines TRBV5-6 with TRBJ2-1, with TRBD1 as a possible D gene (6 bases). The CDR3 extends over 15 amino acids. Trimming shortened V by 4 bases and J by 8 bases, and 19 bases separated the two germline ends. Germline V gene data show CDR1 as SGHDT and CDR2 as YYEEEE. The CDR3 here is CASSKDSSSADEQFF. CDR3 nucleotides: TGTGCCAGCAGCAAGGACAGTTCTTCGGCCGATGAGCAGTTCTTC.

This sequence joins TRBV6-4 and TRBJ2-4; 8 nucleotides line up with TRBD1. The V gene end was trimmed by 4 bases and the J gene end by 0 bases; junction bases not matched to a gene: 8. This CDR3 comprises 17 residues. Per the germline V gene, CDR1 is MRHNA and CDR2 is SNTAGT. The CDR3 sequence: CASSVGQGAEAKNIQYF. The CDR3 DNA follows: TGTGCCAGCAGTGTTGGCCAGGGGGCTGAAGCCAAAAACATTCAGTACTTC.

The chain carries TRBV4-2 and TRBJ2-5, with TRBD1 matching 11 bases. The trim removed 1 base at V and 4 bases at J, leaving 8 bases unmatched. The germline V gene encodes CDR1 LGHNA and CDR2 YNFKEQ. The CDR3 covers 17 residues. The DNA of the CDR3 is TGTGCCAGCAGCCAAGCCGCCGGGACAGGGGGAAGAGAGACCCAGTACTTC. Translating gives CASSQAAGTGGRETQYF.

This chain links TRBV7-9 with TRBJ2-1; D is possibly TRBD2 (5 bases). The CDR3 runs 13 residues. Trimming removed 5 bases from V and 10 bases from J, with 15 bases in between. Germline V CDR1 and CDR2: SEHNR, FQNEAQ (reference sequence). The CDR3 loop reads CASSARLPAEQFF. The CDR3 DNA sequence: TGTGCCAGCAGCGCCCGACTACCGGCGGAGCAGTTCTTC. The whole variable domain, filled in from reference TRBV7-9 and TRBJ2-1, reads DTGVSQNPRHKITKRGQNVTFRCDPISEHNRLYWYRQTLGQGPEFLTYFQNEAQLEKSRLLSDRFSAERPKGSFSTLEIQRTEQGDSAMYLCASSARLPAEQFFGPGTRLTVL.

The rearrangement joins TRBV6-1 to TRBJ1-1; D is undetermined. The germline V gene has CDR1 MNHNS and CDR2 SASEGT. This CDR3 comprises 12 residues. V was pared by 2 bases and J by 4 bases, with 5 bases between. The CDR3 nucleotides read TGTGCCAGCAGTGAATCCAGCACTGAAGCTTTCTTT. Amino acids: CASSESSTEAFF.

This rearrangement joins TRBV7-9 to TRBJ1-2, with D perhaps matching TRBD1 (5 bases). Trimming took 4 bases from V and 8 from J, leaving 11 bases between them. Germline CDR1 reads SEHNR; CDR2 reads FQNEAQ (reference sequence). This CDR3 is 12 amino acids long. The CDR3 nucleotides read TGTGCCAGCAGCTGGGGCAGCGTGGGCTACACCTTC. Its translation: CASSWGSVGYTF.

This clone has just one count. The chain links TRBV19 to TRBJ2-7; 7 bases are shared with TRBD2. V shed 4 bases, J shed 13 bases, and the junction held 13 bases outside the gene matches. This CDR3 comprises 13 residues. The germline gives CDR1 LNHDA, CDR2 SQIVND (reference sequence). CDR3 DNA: TGTGCCAGTAGTAAGGGCTCTGCGGGAGACGAATACTTC. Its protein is CASSKGSAGDEYF.

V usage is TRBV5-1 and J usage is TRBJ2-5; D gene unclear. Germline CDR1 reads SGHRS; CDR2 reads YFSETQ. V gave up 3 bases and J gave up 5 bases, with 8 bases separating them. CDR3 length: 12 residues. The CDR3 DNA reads TGCGCCAGCAGCTGGCCCCCTGAGACCCAGTACTTC. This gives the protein CASSWPPETQYF.

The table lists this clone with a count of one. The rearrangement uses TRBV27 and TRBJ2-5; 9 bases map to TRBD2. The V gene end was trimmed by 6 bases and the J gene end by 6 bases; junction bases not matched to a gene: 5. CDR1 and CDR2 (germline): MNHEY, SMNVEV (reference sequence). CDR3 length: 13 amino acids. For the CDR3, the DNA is TGTGCCAGCAGCTGGGGACTAGCAAAGACCCAGTACTTC. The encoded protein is CASSWGLAKTQYF.

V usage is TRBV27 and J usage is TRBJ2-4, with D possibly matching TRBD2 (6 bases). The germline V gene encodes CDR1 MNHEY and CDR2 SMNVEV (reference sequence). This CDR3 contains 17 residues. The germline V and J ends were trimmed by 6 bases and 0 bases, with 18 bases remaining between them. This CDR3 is CASSRDSHSLAKNIQYF. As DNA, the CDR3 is TGTGCCAGCAGCCGGGACTCCCACTCTCTAGCCAAAAACATTCAGTACTTC.

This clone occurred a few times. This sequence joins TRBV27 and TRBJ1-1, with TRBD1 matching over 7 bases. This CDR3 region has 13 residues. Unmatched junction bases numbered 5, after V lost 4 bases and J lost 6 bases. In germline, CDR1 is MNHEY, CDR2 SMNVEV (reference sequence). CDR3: CASSSGTEPEAFF. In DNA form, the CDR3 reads TGTGCCAGCAGTTCCGGGACAGAGCCTGAAGCTTTCTTT.

CDR3 DNA: TGTGCCAGCAGTCGCGGGACAGACAACACCGGGGAGCTGTTTTTT. Protein: CASSRGTDNTGELFF. This chain connects TRBV28 to TRBJ2-2, with D possibly matching TRBD1 (7 bases). The length of the CDR3 is 15 residues. Germline assignment: CDR1 MDHEN and CDR2 SYDVKM. With 5 bases removed from V and 2 bases from J, the gap between germline ends came to 12 bases.

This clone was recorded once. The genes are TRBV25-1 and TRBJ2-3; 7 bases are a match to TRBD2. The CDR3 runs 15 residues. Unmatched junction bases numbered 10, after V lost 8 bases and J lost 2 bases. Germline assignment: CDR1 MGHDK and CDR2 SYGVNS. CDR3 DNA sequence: TGTGCCAGCGAGGTGGGCGGGGGACCCACAGATACGCAGTATTTT. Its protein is CASEVGGGPTDTQYF.

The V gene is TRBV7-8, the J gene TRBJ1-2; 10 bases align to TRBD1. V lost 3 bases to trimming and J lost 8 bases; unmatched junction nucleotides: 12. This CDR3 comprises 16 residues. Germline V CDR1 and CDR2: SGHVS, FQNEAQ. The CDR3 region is CASSLDRGRFLEGYTF. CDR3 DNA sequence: TGTGCCAGCAGCTTGGACAGGGGGAGGTTCCTCGAGGGCTACACCTTC.

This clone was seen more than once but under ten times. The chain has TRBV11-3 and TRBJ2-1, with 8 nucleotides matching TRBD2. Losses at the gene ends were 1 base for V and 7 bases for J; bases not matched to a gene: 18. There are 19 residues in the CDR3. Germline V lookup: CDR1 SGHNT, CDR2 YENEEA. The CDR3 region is CASSLGSPVVSGSDNEQFF. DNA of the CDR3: TGTGCCAGCAGCTTAGGATCACCGGTCGTCAGCGGGAGTGATAATGAGCAGTTCTTC.

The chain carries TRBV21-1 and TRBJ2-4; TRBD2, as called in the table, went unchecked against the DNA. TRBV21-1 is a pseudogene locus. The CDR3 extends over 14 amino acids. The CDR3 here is CASSKVVAKNIQYF. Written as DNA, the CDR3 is TGTGCCAGCAGCAAAGTCGTAGCCAAAAACATTCAGTACTTC.

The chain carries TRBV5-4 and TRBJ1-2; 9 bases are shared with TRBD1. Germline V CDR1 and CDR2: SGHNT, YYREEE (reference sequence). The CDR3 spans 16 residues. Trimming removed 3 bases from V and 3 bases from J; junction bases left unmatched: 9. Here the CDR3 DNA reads TGTGCCAGCAGCTGGGGACAGGGCACCTCTGACTATGGCTACACCTTC. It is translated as CASSWGQGTSDYGYTF.

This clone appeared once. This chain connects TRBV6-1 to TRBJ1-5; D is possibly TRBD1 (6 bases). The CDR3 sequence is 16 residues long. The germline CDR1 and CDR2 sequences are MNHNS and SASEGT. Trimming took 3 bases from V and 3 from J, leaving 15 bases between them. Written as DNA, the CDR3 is TGTGCCAGCAGTGAGTTTCCTGGGGGCGACAATCAGCCCCAGCATTTT. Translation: CASSEFPGGDNQPQHF.

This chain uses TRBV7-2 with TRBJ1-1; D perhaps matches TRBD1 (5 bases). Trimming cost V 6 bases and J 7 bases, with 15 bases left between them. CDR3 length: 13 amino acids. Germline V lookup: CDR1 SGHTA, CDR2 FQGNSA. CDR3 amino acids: CASSPRGFSEAFF. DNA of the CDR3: TGTGCCAGCAGTCCTAGGGGTTTCAGTGAAGCTTTCTTT.

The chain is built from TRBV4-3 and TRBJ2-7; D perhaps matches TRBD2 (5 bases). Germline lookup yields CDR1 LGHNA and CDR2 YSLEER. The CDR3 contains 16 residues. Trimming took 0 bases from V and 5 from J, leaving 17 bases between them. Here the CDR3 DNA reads TGCGCCAGCAGCCAAGATAATGACGGCGAGAGGGACGAGCAGTACTTC. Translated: CASSQDNDGERDEQYF.